These 12 T cell receptor beta chains were all obtained from the same sample, sequenced in a study of cytomegalovirus exposure and HLA in healthy donors. The PCR used 60 Vbeta and 13 Jbeta primers. Sequencing was performed with immunoSEQ multiplex PCR; in TCRdb, only in-frame clones are kept and a portion is missing. The sample shows 120,000 or so clones, more than 65% of them seen only once. Sequencing was performed on PBMCs. The receptors come from a man between 18 and 35 years old in good health and CMV-seronegative.

The rearrangement joins TRBV6-5 to TRBJ1-2, with D maybe TRBD1 (6 bases). Trimming stripped 0 bases from V and 4 bases from J, with 12 bases between. The CDR3 extends over 15 amino acids. The V gene's germline CDR1 is MNHEY and CDR2 SVGAGI. The CDR3 DNA reads as TGTGCCAGCAGTTACTCGACCAGGGGCCCCTATGGCTACACCTTC. Residues: CASSYSTRGPYGYTF.

This clone was found a few times. This chain uses TRBV6-4 with TRBJ2-3; perhaps TRBD2 as D (5 bases). Germline-derived CDR1 and CDR2 are MRHNA and SNTAGT. Trimming removed 2 bases at V and 1 base at J, with 7 bases between. The CDR3 is made up of 14 amino acids. CDR3 in DNA: TGTGCCAGCAGTGACGTCGGGGGCACAGATACGCAGTATTTT. Protein: CASSDVGGTDTQYF.

The genes are TRBV2 and TRBJ2-7; tentative D call: TRBD2 (6 bases). The V gene lost 7 bases and the J gene lost 0 bases, with 10 bases spanning the gap. Germline CDR1 is SNHLY and CDR2 is FYNNEI. CDR3 length: 13 amino acids. The DNA for the CDR3 is TGTGCCAGCAAGGGACTCACCTCCTACGAGCAGTACTTC. It specifies CASKGLTSYEQYF.

The chain joins TRBV11-2 to TRBJ2-7; TRBD2 matches at 8 bases. Germline CDR1 SGHAT, CDR2 FQNNGV. Trimming at V came to 6 bases and at J to 7 bases, leaving 8 bases not matched to a gene. This CDR3 comprises 13 residues. In DNA form, the CDR3 reads TGTGCCAGCAGGGTTAGCGGGGAGGAAGAGCAGTACTTC. Its translation is CASRVSGEEEQYF.

The chain joins TRBV11-1 to TRBJ2-3; TRBD2 agrees at 9 bases. The junction had 4 bases not matched to a gene; V was cut back by 5 bases and J by 1 base. Germline V CDR1 and CDR2: SGHAT, FQDESV (reference sequence). This CDR3 region has 15 residues. This CDR3 is CASSTRLAGTDTQYF. The CDR3 region has the DNA TGTGCCAGCAGCACACGACTAGCGGGCACAGATACGCAGTATTTT. The whole variable domain, filled in from reference TRBV11-1 and TRBJ2-3, reads EAEVAQSPRYKITEKSQAVAFWCDPISGHATLYWYRQILGQGPELLVQFQDESVVDDSQLPKDRFSAERLKGVDSTLKIQPAELGDSAMYLCASSTRLAGTDTQYFGPGTRLTVL.

Here the CDR3 reads CASRRDRGISPLHF. In DNA, the CDR3 is TGTGCCAGCAGGCGGGACAGGGGAATTTCACCCCTCCACTTT. J is TRBJ1-6 and V is TRBV6-6; TRBD1 aligns across 10 bases. Per the germline V gene, CDR1 is MNHNY and CDR2 is SVGAGI (reference sequence). CDR3 length: 14 amino acids. The junction had 5 bases not matched to a gene; V was cut back by 6 bases and J by 9 bases.

The chain carries TRBV4-3 and TRBJ2-7; 8 bases line up with TRBD1. The V gene end was trimmed by 3 bases and the J gene end by 1 base; junction bases not matched to a gene: 5. The CDR3 loop spans 15 amino acids. Germline CDR1 is LGHNA and CDR2 is YSLEER. CDR3: CASSQTGDESYEQYF. CDR3 in DNA: TGCGCCAGCAGCCAGACAGGGGATGAATCCTACGAGCAGTACTTC.

This chain joins TRBV6-5 and TRBJ1-6; maybe TRBD1 (6 bases). The CDR3 totals 15 residues. Trimming removed 4 bases from V and 18 bases from J, with 25 bases in between. Germline V gives CDR1 MNHEY, CDR2 SVGAGI. The CDR3 here is CASSLLAGGDSRHHF. The CDR3 coding sequence is TGTGCCAGCAGTTTGCTAGCGGGGGGCGACTCACGGCACCACTTT.

This clone was detected a few times. CDR3 sequence (DNA): TGTGCCAGCAGCCCAGGACAGGGAAATAATTCACCCCTCCACTTT. Translation gives CASSPGQGNNSPLHF. The rearrangement uses TRBV2 and TRBJ1-6; 8 positions match TRBD1. Germline CDR1 and CDR2: SNHLY and FYNNEI. Trimming at V came to 6 bases and at J to 5 bases, leaving 6 bases not matched to a gene. The CDR3 is made up of 15 amino acids.

CDR3 sequence reads: CASSERRENSPLHF. Here the CDR3 DNA reads TGTGCCAGCAGCGAGAGGCGAGAGAATTCACCCCTCCACTTT. This chain connects TRBV25-1 to TRBJ1-6; no clear D gene. Trimming took off 6 bases at V and 7 bases at J, with 13 bases between the two ends. The germline gives CDR1 MGHDK, CDR2 SYGVNS. The length of the CDR3 is 14 residues. The full variable domain, in which reference TRBV25-1 and TRBJ1-6 provide the parts outside the CDR3, is EADIYQTPRYLVIGTGKKITLECSQTMGHDKMYWYQQDPGMELHLIHYSYGVNSTEKGDLSSESTVSRIRTEHFPLTLESARPSHTSQYLCASSERRENSPLHFGNGTRLTVT.

Only a few counts were recorded for this clone. V gene TRBV4-1 combines with J gene TRBJ2-2, with a possible D match to TRBD2 (6 bases). Trimming left V 4 bases short and J 2 bases short, with 8 bases between. The CDR3 sequence is 14 residues long. Germline V lookup: CDR1 MGHRA, CDR2 YSYEKL. CDR3 nucleotide sequence: TGCGCCAGCAGCCGCGGGGTTAACACCGGGGAGCTGTTTTTT. Its translation: CASSRGVNTGELFF.

This clone was recorded only once. This chain uses TRBV11-2 with TRBJ2-7, with TRBD1 matching over 8 bases. This CDR3 region has 17 residues. The germline V gene has CDR1 SGHAT and CDR2 FQNNGV. Trimming took 1 base from V and 4 from J; bases not matched to a gene: 12. The CDR3 nucleotides are TGTGCCAGCAGCTTAGGACCGACCGGGACAGGTTTATACGAGCAGTACTTC. Translating gives CASSLGPTGTGLYEQYF.